A single sample is the source of the 13 T cell receptor beta chains below, sequenced in a study of CD8 T cells in Susac syndrome. The RNA input was about 0.5 to 1 ug, and it was reverse transcribed with random hexamers. TCRdb processed the immunoSEQ multiplex PCR reads anew with MiXCR; each CDR3 protein has one entry. The sample has a few hundred thousand distinct CDR3 sequences, more than 80% seen once. The sample taken for sequencing was CD8+ T cells from PBMCs. These receptors all come from a human donor with multiple sclerosis.

The count of this clonotype is one. The chain uses TRBV29-1 and TRBJ2-7; D is tentatively TRBD1 or TRBD2 (5 bases each). Looked up from germline, CDR1 is SQVTM and CDR2 is ANQGSEA. The CDR3 contains 13 residues. The V gene lost 7 bases and the J gene lost 0 bases, with 13 bases spanning the gap. For the CDR3, the DNA is TGCAGCGCTCGGGGACCGCACTCCTACGAGCAGTACTTC. It encodes CSARGPHSYEQYF.

The chain joins TRBV3-1 to TRBJ2-7; maybe TRBD1 (6 bases). The germline gives CDR1 LGHDT, CDR2 YNNKEL (reference sequence). This CDR3 region has 14 residues. Trimming left V 5 bases short and J 4 bases short, with 15 bases between. The CDR3 DNA reads TGTGCCAGCAGCGGAGTAATGAGGGGGTACGAGCAGTACTTC. Translation gives CASSGVMRGYEQYF.

The chain combines TRBV9 with TRBJ2-3; 8 bases match TRBD2. Germline V gene sequence: CDR1 SGDLS, CDR2 YYNGEE. V shed 1 base, J shed 5 bases, and the junction held 9 bases outside the gene matches. CDR3 length: 16 residues. The CDR3 bases are TGTGCCAGCAGCGTACGGGAGGGAGGGCCGGTAGATACGCAGTATTTT. As protein: CASSVREGGPVDTQYF.

This CDR3 reads CATATQYF. The DNA of the CDR3 is TGTGCCACCGCTACGCAGTATTTT. The genes are TRBV27 and TRBJ2-3; no definite D call. Trimming shortened V by 10 bases and J by 8 bases, and 4 bases separated the two germline ends. This CDR3 spans 8 amino acids. The germline V gene has CDR1 MNHEY and CDR2 SMNVEV (reference sequence).

The rearrangement uses TRBV30 and TRBJ2-7, with 8 positions matching TRBD1. The CDR3 sequence is 13 residues long. The ends lost 4 bases at V and 4 bases at J; junction bases unmatched: 6. Germline values: CDR1 GTSNPN, CDR2 SVGIG (reference sequence). The CDR3 DNA follows: TGTGCCTGGACCTCCGGGACAGGATACGAGCAGTACTTC. Amino acid sequence: CAWTSGTGYEQYF.

V and J are TRBV19 and TRBJ1-5; D is possibly TRBD1 (5 bases). CDR1 and CDR2 from the germline V gene are LNHDA and SQIVND (reference sequence). CDR3 length equals 13 residues. The V gene lost 10 bases and the J gene lost 3 bases, with 13 bases spanning the gap. For the CDR3, the DNA is TGTGCCACCCTCAGGGCCCACAATCAGCCCCAGCATTTT. Its protein product is CATLRAHNQPQHF. The full variable domain, completed using reference TRBV19 and TRBJ1-5, is DGGITQSPKYLFRKEGQNVTLSCEQNLNHDAMYWYRQDPGQGLRLIYYSQIVNDFQKGDIAEGYSVSREKKESFPLTVTSAQKNPTAFYLCATLRAHNQPQHFGDGTRLSIL.

The chain is built from TRBV5-4 and TRBJ2-7, with D uncertain. V lost 2 bases and J lost 4, with 7 bases in between. Germline V lookup: CDR1 SGHNT, CDR2 YYREEE (reference sequence). This CDR3 is 12 amino acids long. The chain's CDR3 is CASSFGEYEQYF. CDR3 bases: TGTGCCAGCAGCTTTGGAGAATACGAGCAGTACTTC. Complete variable domain (other parts from reference TRBV5-4 and TRBJ2-7): ETGVTQSPTHLIKTRGQQVTLRCSSQSGHNTVSWYQQALGQGPQFIFQYYREEENGRGNFPPRFSGLQFPNYSSELNVNALELDDSALYLCASSFGEYEQYFGPGTRLTVT.

The J gene is TRBJ2-3, the V gene TRBV12-3 or TRBV12-4; TRBD2 matches 7 bases. Trimming cost V 7 bases and J 9 bases; bases outside gene matches: 10. The length of the CDR3 is 13 residues. CDR3 protein: CASTWEGGVTQYF. The CDR3 coding sequence is TGTGCCAGCACCTGGGAGGGAGGAGTCACGCAGTATTTT.

The chain recombines TRBV3-1 with TRBJ2-1, with a tentative D call TRBD2 (6 bases). There are 17 residues in the CDR3. Germline V gene data show CDR1 as LGHDT and CDR2 as YNNKEL (reference sequence). V dropped 0 bases and J dropped 4 bases, with 16 bases sitting between them. CDR3 DNA: TGTGCCAGCAGCCAAGAAAGGGAGGACTATTCATACAATGAGCAGTTCTTC. It codes for CASSQEREDYSYNEQFF.

The chain links TRBV27 to TRBJ1-4; D gene ambiguous. The ends were cut back, 8 bases at V and 5 bases at J, with 12 bases in the middle. Germline V lookup: CDR1 MNHEY, CDR2 SMNVEV (reference sequence). The CDR3 is 13 amino acids. The CDR3 loop reads CASRPPENEKLFF. CDR3 in DNA: TGTGCCAGCCGCCCCCCCGAAAATGAAAAACTGTTTTTT.

This chain links TRBV7-9 with TRBJ2-3; TRBD2 matches at 9 bases. The J segment lost 4 bases and the V segment lost 0 bases, leaving 2 bases of the junction unmatched. Germline loops: CDR1 SEHNR, CDR2 FQNEAQ (reference sequence). The CDR3 sequence is 15 residues long. The CDR3, as DNA: TGTGCCAGCAGCTTAGCACAGCGGGGGGCAGATACGCAGTATTTT. Its translation is CASSLAQRGADTQYF.

V is TRBV19 and J is TRBJ1-1; the match to TRBD1 covers 9 bases. From germline, CDR1 is LNHDA and CDR2 SQIVND (reference sequence). The length of the CDR3 is 14 residues. Losses at the gene ends were 4 bases for V and 4 bases for J; bases not matched to a gene: 4. The CDR3 here is CASSTGTGFTEAFF. The CDR3 bases are TGTGCCAGTAGTACGGGGACAGGGTTCACTGAAGCTTTCTTT.

DNA for the CDR3: TGTGCCAGCAGTCAAGGCCTGGGACTAGCGGGAGATGAGCAGTTCTTC. This translates into CASSQGLGLAGDEQFF. The chain couples TRBV28 to TRBJ2-1; 14 nucleotides agree with TRBD2. After removal of 5 bases from V and 8 bases from J, the junction contained 8 bases not matched to a gene. Per germline, CDR1 MDHEN and CDR2 SYDVKM. CDR3 size: 16 residues.